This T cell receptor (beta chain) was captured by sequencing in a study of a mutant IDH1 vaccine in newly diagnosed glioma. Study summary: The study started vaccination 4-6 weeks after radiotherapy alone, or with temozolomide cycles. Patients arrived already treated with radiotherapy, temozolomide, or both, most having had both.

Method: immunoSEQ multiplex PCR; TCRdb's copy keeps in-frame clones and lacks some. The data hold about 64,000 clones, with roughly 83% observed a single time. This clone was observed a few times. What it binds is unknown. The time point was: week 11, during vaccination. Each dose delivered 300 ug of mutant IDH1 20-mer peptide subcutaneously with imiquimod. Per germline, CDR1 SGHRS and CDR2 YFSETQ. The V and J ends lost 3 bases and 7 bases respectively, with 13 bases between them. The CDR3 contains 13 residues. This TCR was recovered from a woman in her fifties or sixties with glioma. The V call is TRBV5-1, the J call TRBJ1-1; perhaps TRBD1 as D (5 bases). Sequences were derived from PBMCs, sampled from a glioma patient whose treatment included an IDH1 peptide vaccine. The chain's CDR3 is CASSSQGWGEAFF. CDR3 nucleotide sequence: TGCGCCAGCAGCTCGCAGGGTTGGGGTGAAGCTTTCTTT.